A single sample gave rise to the 9 T cell receptor beta chains below, sequenced in a study of post-analysis software for immune sequencing data. The antigens of these receptors remain unknown. Study findings and constraints: The study found TRBV5-6, TRBV5-1 and TRBV20-1 among several TRBV segments more frequent in patients than controls.

Built from TCR beta cDNA, the libraries had unique molecular identifiers in them. MiXCR, run by TCRdb on the PCR reads, gives a single entry per CDR3 protein. The table includes about 260,000 distinct CDR3 sequences, 30% to 45% detected once. The specimen sequenced was blood. The receptors originated from a girl aged 5-17 years with multiple sclerosis.

This clonotype showed up many times. The chain has TRBV7-9 and TRBJ2-2; 8 nucleotides line up with TRBD1. The V gene end was trimmed by 6 bases and the J gene end by 5 bases; junction bases not matched to a gene: 14. Germline-derived CDR1 and CDR2 are SEHNR and FQNEAQ (reference sequence). This CDR3 region has 17 residues. CDR3 region: CASSYRQGMVLTGELFF. DNA for the CDR3: TGTGCCAGCAGTTACCGACAGGGGATGGTTTTGACCGGGGAGCTGTTTTTT.

This clonotype was seen more than once but under ten times. V and J are TRBV12-3 or TRBV12-4 and TRBJ1-1; a possible D gene is TRBD1 (6 bases). V was shortened by 6 bases and J by 4 bases, with 15 bases between the two germline ends. The CDR3 totals 14 residues. In nucleotides, the CDR3 is TGTGCCAGCAGAGGGGGGGGGGAGGGCACTGAAGCTTTCTTT. As protein: CASRGGGEGTEAFF.

This clonotype was recorded a few times. The chain has TRBV4-1 and TRBJ1-5, with D maybe TRBD1 (5 bases). Germline-derived CDR1 and CDR2 are MGHRA and YSYEKL. Trimming removed 1 base at V and 2 bases at J, with 6 bases between. This CDR3 comprises 14 residues. Written as DNA, the CDR3 is TGCGCCAGCAGCCAAGCGGGGGGCAATCAGCCCCAGCATTTT. Translation: CASSQAGGNQPQHF.

In regard to this clonotype: This could be a read error, since a much larger clone is one nucleotide away. V is TRBV7-8 and J is TRBJ2-7; a possible D gene is TRBD2 (6 bases). The J call may be in error: the DNA end matches TRBJ2-4 better. CDR3 length: 14 residues. CDR1 and CDR2 (germline): SGHVS, FQNEAQ. The CDR3 region has the DNA TGTGCCAGCACCACTGGAGGGATTTGGGACATTCAGTACTTC. This gives the protein CASTTGGIWDIQYF.

This clonotype was seen a few times. V and J are TRBV10-3 and TRBJ1-3; 10 nucleotides line up with TRBD1. This CDR3 has 14 residues. Germline-derived CDR1 and CDR2 are ENHRY and SYGVKD. V lost 10 bases to trimming and J lost 1 base; unmatched junction nucleotides: 4. CDR3: CASRDRGSGNTIYF. The CDR3 DNA reads TGTGCCAGCAGGGACAGGGGATCTGGAAACACCATATATTTT.

This clonotype showed up many times. The chain couples TRBV7-2 to TRBJ2-1; D tentatively reads TRBD1 or TRBD2 (5 bases each). V lost 1 base and J 10 bases, leaving 17 bases between the germline ends. The CDR3 is 15 residues long. The germline gives CDR1 SGHTA, CDR2 FQGNSA. CDR3 sequence: CASSLEGTGLGEQFF. The CDR3 nucleotides read TGTGCCAGCAGCTTAGAGGGGACCGGGCTCGGAGAGCAGTTCTTC.

This chain uses TRBV19 with TRBJ1-3; D is unclear. Trimming removed 7 bases from V and 0 bases from J, with 7 bases in between. Germline CDR1 LNHDA, CDR2 SQIVND (reference sequence). This CDR3 has 13 amino acids. CDR3: CASTPFSGNTIYF. DNA for the CDR3: TGTGCCAGTACCCCGTTCTCTGGAAACACCATATATTTT.

Here the CDR3 reads CASPSLGGSTYEQYF. The CDR3, as DNA: TGTGCCAGCCCCTCTCTTGGCGGATCAACCTACGAGCAGTACTTC. V gene TRBV5-8 combines with J gene TRBJ2-5, with no clear D. TRBJ2-7 explains the end of the DNA better; the J call may be wrong. In germline, CDR1 is SGHTS, CDR2 YDEGEE. The CDR3 sequence is 15 residues long.

J is TRBJ2-7 and V is TRBV5-1, with D uncertain. V dropped 0 bases and J dropped 1 base, with 8 bases sitting between them. From germline, CDR1 is SGHRS and CDR2 YFSETQ. CDR3 length: 14 amino acids. CDR3 residues: CASSLATRSYEQYF. The CDR3 DNA follows: TGCGCCAGCAGCTTGGCCACCAGATCCTACGAGCAGTACTTC.